Listed here are 12 T cell receptor beta chains from one sample, sequenced in a study of T cell responses to AZD1222 COVID-19 vaccine. Libraries were prepared by immunoSEQ multiplex PCR; TCRdb keeps only in-frame clonotypes and omits some of them. The table shows more than 50,000 clones, with nearly 90% occurring only once. Specimen: peripheral blood, collected on day 0 of AZD1222 vaccination. These receptors came from an adult in good health.

The rearrangement uses TRBV5-4 and TRBJ2-7; TRBD1 is a possible D gene (6 bases). This CDR3 is built from 14 residues. V was trimmed by 4 bases and J by 0 bases, leaving 11 bases between them. The germline V gene has CDR1 SGHNT and CDR2 YYREEE (reference sequence). The CDR3 loop reads CASSGQGLSYEQYF. In nucleotides, the CDR3 is TGTGCCAGCAGCGGCCAGGGGCTCTCCTACGAGCAGTACTTC.

The rearrangement joins TRBV6-1 to TRBJ2-5, with TRBD1 as a possible D gene (6 bases). The ends were cut back, 1 base at V and 2 bases at J, with 11 bases in the middle. Germline V lookup: CDR1 MNHNS, CDR2 SASEGT. The CDR3 consists of 15 residues. CDR3 nucleotides: TGTGCCAGCAGTGAAGTGACGGGACAACAAGAGACCCAGTACTTC. It yields the protein CASSEVTGQQETQYF.

The V gene is TRBV6-2 or TRBV6-3, the J gene TRBJ2-1, with D perhaps matching TRBD2 (5 bases). V was shortened by 4 bases and J by 4 bases, with 14 bases between the two germline ends. Germline lookup yields CDR1 MNHEY and CDR2 SVGEGT. CDR3 length: 15 residues. In DNA, the CDR3 is TGTGCCAGCAGTTGGGGAGTCGGGAAATACAATGAGCAGTTCTTC. Protein: CASSWGVGKYNEQFF.

This chain connects TRBV7-9 to TRBJ2-7, with TRBD1 as a possible D gene (5 bases). CDR1 is SEHNR and CDR2 is FQNEAQ in the germline V gene (reference sequence). Trimming took 5 bases from V and 5 from J, leaving 10 bases between them. This CDR3 is 12 amino acids long. The CDR3 region is CASSPDMNEQYF. The CDR3 nucleotides read TGTGCCAGCAGCCCGGACATGAACGAGCAGTACTTC.

The CDR3 bases are TGTGCCAGCTCACCACTTACAGGGACCTACAATGAGCAGTTCTTC. As protein: CASSPLTGTYNEQFF. The J gene is TRBJ2-1, the V gene TRBV18, with D possibly being TRBD1 (6 bases). The CDR3 is 15 amino acids. CDR1 is KGHSH and CDR2 is LQKENI in the germline V gene. The germline V and J ends were trimmed by 1 base and 2 bases, with 9 bases remaining between them.

The V call is TRBV19, the J call TRBJ2-1; 7 bases are shared with TRBD1. The CDR3 is made up of 14 amino acids. J was trimmed by 5 bases and V by 5 bases; bases with no gene match: 6. CDR1 is LNHDA and CDR2 is SQIVND in the germline V gene (reference sequence). CDR3 protein: CASSLTGAHNEQFF. The CDR3 DNA is TGTGCCAGTAGTTTAACAGGGGCCCACAATGAGCAGTTCTTC. The whole variable domain, filled in from reference TRBV19 and TRBJ2-1, reads DGGITQSPKYLFRKEGQNVTLSCEQNLNHDAMYWYRQDPGQGLRLIYYSQIVNDFQKGDIAEGYSVSREKKESFPLTVTSAQKNPTAFYLCASSLTGAHNEQFFGPGTRLTVL.

The chain is built from TRBV10-3 and TRBJ1-2; 7 positions match TRBD1. This CDR3 is built from 13 residues. With 6 bases clipped from V and 6 bases from J, the junction kept 7 bases outside the gene matches. The germline gives CDR1 ENHRY, CDR2 SYGVKD. The CDR3 region has the DNA TGTGCCATCAGCCCACAGGGGATGGATGGCTACACCTTC. This sequence encodes CAISPQGMDGYTF.

The chain is built from TRBV30 and TRBJ1-4, with D possibly being TRBD1 (5 bases). V was pared by 2 bases and J by 4 bases, with 14 bases between. CDR3 size: 15 residues. From germline, CDR1 is GTSNPN and CDR2 SVGIG (reference sequence). The DNA of the CDR3 is TGTGCCTGGAGTTTGGGGGGTGCGGTTAATGAAAAACTGTTTTTT. As protein: CAWSLGGAVNEKLFF.

This sequence joins TRBV5-1 and TRBJ2-1; 7 bases align to TRBD2. Germline values: CDR1 SGHRS, CDR2 YFSETQ. V shed 4 bases and J 7 bases; nucleotides not matched to a gene: 11. The CDR3 runs to 15 residues. DNA for the CDR3: TGCGCCAGCAGCCCCAGGACTGACGGGGGGAATGAGCAGTTCTTC. It yields the protein CASSPRTDGGNEQFF.

The V and J genes are TRBV19 and TRBJ1-1; 7 bases are a match to TRBD1. The junction had 13 bases not matched to a gene; V was cut back by 8 bases and J by 4 bases. The CDR3 has 15 amino acids. Germline CDR1 reads LNHDA; CDR2 reads SQIVND (reference sequence). The CDR3: CASQGGQTWGTEAFF. In nucleotides, the CDR3 is TGTGCCAGTCAGGGGGGACAGACCTGGGGCACTGAAGCTTTCTTT.

The rearrangement links TRBV14 to TRBJ1-2, with D perhaps TRBD1 (5 bases). The germline V gene has CDR1 SGHDN and CDR2 FVKESK. V was pared by 3 bases and J by 7 bases, with 12 bases between. This CDR3 is 13 amino acids long. CDR3 sequence reads: CASSQSRGGGYTF. CDR3 in DNA: TGTGCCAGCAGCCAGAGTAGGGGTGGTGGCTACACCTTC.

The chain is built from TRBV6-5 and TRBJ2-7; the D gene is possibly TRBD1 (6 bases). The germline V and J ends were trimmed by 8 bases and 0 bases, with 17 bases remaining between them. CDR3 length equals 15 residues. Per germline, CDR1 MNHEY and CDR2 SVGAGI. The CDR3 nucleotides are TGTGCCAGCCAATACAGACAGGTGGGCTCCTACGAGCAGTACTTC. Translation: CASQYRQVGSYEQYF.